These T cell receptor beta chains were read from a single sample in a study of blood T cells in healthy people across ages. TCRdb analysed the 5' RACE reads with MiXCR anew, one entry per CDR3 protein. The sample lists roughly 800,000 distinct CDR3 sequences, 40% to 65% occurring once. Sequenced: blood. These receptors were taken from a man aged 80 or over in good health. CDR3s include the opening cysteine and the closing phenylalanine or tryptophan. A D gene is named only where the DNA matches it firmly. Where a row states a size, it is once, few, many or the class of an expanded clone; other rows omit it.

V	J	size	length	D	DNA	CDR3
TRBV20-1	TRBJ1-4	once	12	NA	TGCAGTGGAGTCGGAGGAGGTGAAAAACTGTTTTTT	CSGVGGGEKLFF
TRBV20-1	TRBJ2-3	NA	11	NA	TGCAGTGCCCGTAGCATTGGTACGCAGTATTTT	CSARSIGTQYF
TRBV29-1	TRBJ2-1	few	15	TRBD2	TGCAGCGCAGTTTTAGCGGGAGAGTCCTACAATGAGCAGTTCTTC	CSAVLAGESYNEQFF
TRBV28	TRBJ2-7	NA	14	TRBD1	TGTGCCAGCTCCGGGACAGGGGGCTCCAACGAGCAGTACTTC	CASSGTGGSNEQYF
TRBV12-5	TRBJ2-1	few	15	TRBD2	TGTGCTAGTGGTTTGGGACTAGCGGGAGTTGGTGAGCAGTTCTTC	CASGLGLAGVGEQFF
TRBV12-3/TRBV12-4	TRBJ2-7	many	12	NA	TGTGCCAGCAGTTCCCTCTCCTACGAGCAGTACTTC	CASSSLSYEQYF
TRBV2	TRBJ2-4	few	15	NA	TGTGCCAGCAGTGCCGAGGATCTAGCCAAAAACATTCAGTACTTC	CASSAEDLAKNIQYF
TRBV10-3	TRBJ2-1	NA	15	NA	TGTGCCATCAGTCCTGCCGGAAGCTCCTACAATGAGCAGTTCTTC	CAISPAGSSYNEQFF
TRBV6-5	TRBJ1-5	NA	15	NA	TGTGCCAGCAGGCCCGGGTTCTATAGCAATCAGCCCCAGCATTTT	CASRPGFYSNQPQHF
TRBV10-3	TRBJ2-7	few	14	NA	TGTGCCATCAAACGGAGTAGTTCGGGCTACGAGCAGTACTTC	CAIKRSSSGYEQYF
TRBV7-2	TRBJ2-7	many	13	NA	TGTGCCAGCAGCTTAAACAGGATCTACGAGCAGTACTTC	CASSLNRIYEQYF
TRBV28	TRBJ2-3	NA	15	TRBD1	TGTGCCAGCAGCCCCCCGGACAGGTACACAGATACGCAGTATTTT	CASSPPDRYTDTQYF
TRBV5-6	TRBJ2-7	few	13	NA	TGTGCCAGTCTTCAGGGGAACTCCTACGAGCAGTACTTC	CASLQGNSYEQYF
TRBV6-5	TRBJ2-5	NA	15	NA	TGTGCCAGCAGTTACTCGGGAGAGGTTGTTGTGACCCAGTACTTC	CASSYSGEVVVTQYF
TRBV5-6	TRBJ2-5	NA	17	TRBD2	TGTACCAGCAGCGTTACGAGCGGGAGGGCCCGGCAAGAGACCCAGTACTTC	CTSSVTSGRARQETQYF
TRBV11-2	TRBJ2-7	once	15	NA	TGTGCCAGCAGCTTAGAGTTGCGGGGCGAGAAGGAGCAGTACTTC	CASSLELRGEKEQYF
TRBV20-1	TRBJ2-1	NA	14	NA	TGCAGTGCTAGAGAACGGGGAAGGACAAATGAGCAGTTCTTC	CSARERGRTNEQFF
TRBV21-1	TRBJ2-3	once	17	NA	TGTGCCAGCAGCAAAGATCGGGGGGACTTCAACCGTCTATACGCGTATTTT	CASSKDRGDFNRLYAYF
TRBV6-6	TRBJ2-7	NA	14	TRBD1	TGTGCCAGCAGGCGCCCGGGACAGTTCTACGAGCAGTACTTC	CASRRPGQFYEQYF
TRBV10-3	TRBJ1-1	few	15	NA	TGTGCCATCAGTGCCGTCGGACAGATGAACACTGAAGCTTTCTTT	CAISAVGQMNTEAFF
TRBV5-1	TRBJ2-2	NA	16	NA	TGCGCCAGCAGCCCGGCGGAAGCCCCGAACACCGGGGAGCTGTTTTTT	CASSPAEAPNTGELFF
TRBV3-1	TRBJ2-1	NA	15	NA	TGTGCCAGCAGCCAAGTACCGGGCAGGTACAATGAGCAGTTCTTC	CASSQVPGRYNEQFF
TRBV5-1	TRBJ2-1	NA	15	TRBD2	TGCGCCAGCAGCCTGACTAGCGGGAGTACCCATGAGCAGTTCTTC	CASSLTSGSTHEQFF
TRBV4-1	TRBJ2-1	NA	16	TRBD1	TGCGCCAGCAGCCGTCAAGGGGACAGGGTTTACAATAAGCAGTTCTTC	CASSRQGDRVYNKQFF
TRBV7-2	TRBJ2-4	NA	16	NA	TGTGCCAGCAGCTTAAACCGGGACCCTGCCAAAACCATTCAGTACTTC	CASSLNRDPAKTIQYF
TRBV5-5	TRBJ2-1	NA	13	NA	TGTGCCAGCAGCTTTCCCAGATACAATGAGCAGTTCTTC	CASSFPRYNEQFF
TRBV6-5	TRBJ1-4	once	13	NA	TGTGCCAGCAGGGGAGGGGTTTATGAAAAACTGTTTTTT	CASRGGVYEKLFF
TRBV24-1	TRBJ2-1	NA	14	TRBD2	TGTGCCACCAGTGAAGCGGGGACCTACAATGAGCAGTTCTTC	CATSEAGTYNEQFF
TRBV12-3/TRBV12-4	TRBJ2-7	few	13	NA	TGTGCCAGCAGTTTAGCGCAGGGGGGGGAGCAGTACTTC	CASSLAQGGEQYF
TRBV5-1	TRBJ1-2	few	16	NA	TGCGCCAGCAGCTTTGAACCGAAACAGGGACAAGGCGGCTACACCTTC	CASSFEPKQGQGGYTF
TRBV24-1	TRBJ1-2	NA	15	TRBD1	TGTGCCACCAGCTCTAAAGGGACAGCGAACTATGGCTACACCTTC	CATSSKGTANYGYTF
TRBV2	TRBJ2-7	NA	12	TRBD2	TGTGCCAGCAGTACCGGGGGGGACGAGCAGTACTTC	CASSTGGDEQYF
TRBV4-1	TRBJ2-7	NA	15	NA	TGCGCCAGCAGCCAAGGGGACGGGGCCAGCTACGAGCAGTACTTC	CASSQGDGASYEQYF
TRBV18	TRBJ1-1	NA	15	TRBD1	TGTGCCAGCTCACGAGGGAGGGGGCAGAACACTGAAGCTTTCTTT	CASSRGRGQNTEAFF
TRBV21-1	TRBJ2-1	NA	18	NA	TGTGCCAGCAGCAAAGACAGCGCTAGCGGAAGCTCCTACAATGAGCAGTTCTTC	CASSKDSASGSSYNEQFF
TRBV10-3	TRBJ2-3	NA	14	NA	TGTGCCATCAAAATAGCGCCCAGCACAGATACGCAGTATTTT	CAIKIAPSTDTQYF
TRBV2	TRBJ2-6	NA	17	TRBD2	TGTGCCAGCAGTCCCGGGACTAGCGGATCTGGGGCCAACGTCCTGACTTTC	CASSPGTSGSGANVLTF
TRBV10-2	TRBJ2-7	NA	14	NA	TGCGCCAGCAGGGACCGGGACGACCGTAGCGAGCAGTACTTC	CASRDRDDRSEQYF
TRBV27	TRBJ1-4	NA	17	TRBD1	TGTGCCAGCAGTTTTAGACCGGGACAGGGAGGGTCCGAAAAACTGTTTTTT	CASSFRPGQGGSEKLFF
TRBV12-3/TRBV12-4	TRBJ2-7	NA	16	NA	TGTGCCAGCAGCCGCGGACGGACAGGGAGGGCCTACGAGCAGTACTTC	CASSRGRTGRAYEQYF
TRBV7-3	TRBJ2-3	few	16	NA	TGTGCCAGCAGCCCCCGCAGGGGCTTCGGAACGGATACGCAGTATTTT	CASSPRRGFGTDTQYF
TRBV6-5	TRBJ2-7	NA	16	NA	TGTGCCAACAAGGGCAGGGGACGGGGGAGCTCCTACGAGCAGTACTTC	CANKGRGRGSSYEQYF
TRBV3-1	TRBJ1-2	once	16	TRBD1	TGTGCCAGCAGCCGTAAAGTTGCCGGGACAGGGGGTGGCTACACCTTC	CASSRKVAGTGGGYTF
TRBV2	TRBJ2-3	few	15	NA	TGTGCCAGCGGAGAAAGTGGGTTTAGCACAGATACGCAGTATTTT	CASGESGFSTDTQYF
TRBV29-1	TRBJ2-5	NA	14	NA	TGCAGCGTTGACGGCGGGAAGCCGATGGGGACCCAGTACTTC	CSVDGGKPMGTQYF